This T cell receptor beta chain was recovered during a study of technical replicates of blood from a handful of donors. Only in-frame clones appear in the TCRdb table, and some are missing; sequencing was by immunoSEQ multiplex PCR. This table holds tens of thousands of clones, approximately 96% found once. The V gene's germline CDR1 is MDHEN and CDR2 SYDVKM. This CDR3 comprises 14 residues. The V gene end was trimmed by 7 bases and the J gene end by 10 bases; junction bases not matched to a gene: 13. This TCR was recovered from a human donor in good health. Material for sequencing was T cells isolated from PBMCs. The chain has TRBV28 and TRBJ2-1, with 7 nucleotides matching TRBD2. CDR3 nucleotides: TGTGCCAGCAAGAGGGAGGGTTCCATAGGGGAGCAGTTCTTC. Protein: CASKREGSIGEQFF. Based on the CDR3 plus reference TRBV28 and TRBJ2-1, the full variable domain is DVKVTQSSRYLVKRTGEKVFLECVQDMDHENMFWYRQDPGLGLRLIYFSYDVKMKEKGDIPEGYSVSREKKERFSLILESASTNQTSMYLCASKREGSIGEQFFGPGTRLTVL.